The 10 T cell receptor beta chains below come from one sample, sequenced in a study of human T cells and chemical hapten exposure. TCRdb ran MiXCR on the RACE reads and lists one entry per CDR3 protein. The table records about 120,000 distinct CDR3 sequences, 13% of them present only once. As for time point: pre-sensitization, week 0. Treatment in this sample: therapeutic diphenylcyclopropenone sensitization with weekly scalp DPC. Sequences were derived from whole blood, sampled in connection with sensitization to the hapten diphenylcyclopropenone (DPC). All receptors derive from a woman aged 18-29 years with alopecia areata. Some clones in this sample may be carry-over from other donors' samples.

The V gene is TRBV18, the J gene TRBJ1-3; D is undetermined. Trimming removed 3 bases at V and 0 bases at J, with 12 bases between. CDR1 is KGHSH and CDR2 is LQKENI in the germline V gene. The CDR3 covers 16 residues. CDR3 sequence: CASSPARRSSGNTIYF. In DNA, the CDR3 is TGTGCCAGCTCACCGGCCAGGAGAAGCTCTGGAAACACCATATATTTT. The full variable domain, completed using reference TRBV18 and TRBJ1-3, is NAGVMQNPRHLVRRRGQEARLRCSPMKGHSHVYWYRQLPEEGLKFMVYLQKENIIDESGMPKERFSAEFPKEGPSILRIQQVVRGDSAAYFCASSPARRSSGNTIYFGEGSWLTVV.

The chain links TRBV29-1 to TRBJ1-2; D not resolved. The CDR3 has 11 residues. Germline CDR1 reads SQVTM; CDR2 reads ANQGSEA. With 3 bases removed from V and 6 bases from J, the gap between germline ends came to 8 bases. The CDR3 loop reads CSVDWKDGYTF. The CDR3 coding sequence is TGCAGCGTTGACTGGAAGGATGGCTACACCTTC.

The chain uses TRBV6-6 and TRBJ2-1; 13 positions match TRBD2. V was pared by 0 bases and J by 0 bases, with 17 bases of the junction left unmatched. The CDR3 extends over 23 amino acids. Germline values: CDR1 MNHNY, CDR2 SVGAGI (reference sequence). This CDR3 is CASSYSRPTSGGPPLSSYNEQFF. The CDR3 region has the DNA TGTGCCAGCAGTTACTCAAGGCCGACTAGCGGGGGGCCCCCCCTGAGCTCCTACAATGAGCAGTTCTTC.

This clonotype has only a few counts. The V and J genes are TRBV27 and TRBJ1-6, with a tentative D call TRBD1 (6 bases). In germline, CDR1 is MNHEY, CDR2 SMNVEV (reference sequence). Trimming left V 7 bases short and J 6 bases short, with 7 bases between. The CDR3 extends over 12 amino acids. CDR3 protein: CASKDSNSPLHF. CDR3 DNA: TGTGCCAGCAAGGACAGTAATTCACCCCTCCACTTT.

V usage is TRBV4-3 and J usage is TRBJ2-1; 10 nucleotides line up with TRBD2. The length of the CDR3 is 17 residues. Germline trimming cut 4 bases from V and 4 bases from J; bases unmatched to any gene: 10. The germline gives CDR1 LGHNA, CDR2 YSLEER. The CDR3 region is CASSLSYSGGFYNEQFF. CDR3 nucleotides: TGCGCCAGCAGCCTATCTTATAGCGGGGGGTTTTACAATGAGCAGTTCTTC.

The V call is TRBV25-1, the J call TRBJ1-6; perhaps TRBD1 as D (5 bases). Germline CDR1 is MGHDK and CDR2 is SYGVNS. V was cut by 0 bases and J by 7 bases, with 10 bases left in between. The CDR3 is made up of 15 amino acids. CDR3 protein: CASSEYTGTNSPLHF. CDR3 sequence (DNA): TGTGCCAGCAGTGAATATACGGGGACGAATTCACCCCTCCACTTT.

CDR3 sequence (DNA): TGCAGCGTACCCGGGTTTACCGGGGAGCTGTTTTTT. Translated: CSVPGFTGELFF. The chain has TRBV29-1 and TRBJ2-2; D uncertain. Germline CDR1 SQVTM, CDR2 ANQGSEA. The V end lost 6 bases, the J end lost 5 bases, and 10 bases lay between the germline ends. This CDR3 comprises 12 residues.

Here the CDR3 reads CASSDRDLNEKLFF. The CDR3 coding sequence is TGTGCCAGCAGTGACCGGGACCTTAATGAAAAACTGTTTTTT. V usage is TRBV28 and J usage is TRBJ1-4; D might be TRBD1 (5 bases). Trimming left V 5 bases short and J 4 bases short, with 11 bases between. CDR1 is MDHEN, CDR2 SYDVKM, per germline. The length of the CDR3 is 14 residues.

This clonotype was counted between two and nine times. The chain uses TRBV4-3 and TRBJ1-4; D is perhaps TRBD1 (6 bases). The V end was cut by 6 bases, the J end by 5 bases, with 13 bases between. The CDR3 loop spans 14 amino acids. Germline V lookup: CDR1 LGHNA, CDR2 YSLEER. CDR3 amino acids: CASRRTGSNEKLFF. DNA of the CDR3: TGCGCCAGCAGACGAACAGGGTCCAATGAAAAACTGTTTTTT.

This clonotype appeared a few times. V usage is TRBV9 and J usage is TRBJ1-5; TRBD1 agrees at 8 bases. V lost 0 bases and J lost 2; bases outside the gene matches: 1. Germline CDR1 and CDR2: SGDLS and YYNGEE. The length of the CDR3 is 15 residues. The CDR3 here is CASSVGGQGNQPQHF. CDR3 bases: TGTGCCAGCAGCGTAGGGGGACAGGGCAATCAGCCCCAGCATTTT.